Listed below are T cell receptor beta chains from one sample, sequenced in a study of blood T cells in healthy people across ages. In TCRdb, the 5' RACE reads were re-called with MiXCR into one record per CDR3 protein. The profile shows about 1.4 million distinct CDR3 sequences, 45% to 70% of them singletons. Sequencing used blood. These receptors originate from a young man in good health. CDR3s include the opening cysteine and the closing phenylalanine or tryptophan. The order of the fields is D gene, J gene, V gene, clone size, CDR3 length, CDR3 DNA, CDR3 protein. D genes are given only for firm matches. Clone size, where shown, is once, few, many, or a class for clones that have expanded.

TRBD2,TRBJ2-3,TRBV7-6,NA,16,TGTGCCAGCAGCCTGAGGACTAGCGGGTGGCCAGATACGCAGTATTTT,CASSLRTSGWPDTQYF
NA,TRBJ2-3,TRBV4-1,few,15,TGCGCCAGCAGCCAAGATTGGCGAGGCACAGATACGCAGTATTTT,CASSQDWRGTDTQYF
NA,TRBJ1-2,TRBV12-5,NA,12,TGTGCTAGTGGTTTGGGGGACACAGGCTACACCTTC,CASGLGDTGYTF
TRBD1,TRBJ2-1,TRBV7-2,NA,16,TGTGCCAGCAGCTTAGGGACAGGGGGCATTTACAATGAGCAGTTCTTC,CASSLGTGGIYNEQFF
TRBD2,TRBJ2-3,TRBV14,few,16,TGTGCCAGCAGCCAAGATCTAGCGGGGGGGTCTGATACGCAGTATTTT,CASSQDLAGGSDTQYF
NA,TRBJ1-1,TRBV21-1,once,14,TGTGCCAGCAGCTCAAAGACAGCGAACACTGAAGCTTTCTTT,CASSSKTANTEAFF
NA,TRBJ2-3,TRBV15,NA,17,TGTGCCACCAGCAGATCCCCCCCGACAGGTTACACAGATACGCAGTATTTT,CATSRSPPTGYTDTQYF
NA,TRBJ1-6,TRBV4-2,few,16,TGTGCCAGCAGCCCCGCCGACGGGGTGGGGGATTCACCCCTCCACTTT,CASSPADGVGDSPLHF
TRBD2,TRBJ2-3,TRBV10-3,NA,19,TGTGCCATCAGTGAGTCGATTGTGGCGGGAGGTGTTAATACAGATACGCAGTATTTT,CAISESIVAGGVNTDTQYF
TRBD2,TRBJ2-3,TRBV7-2,few,18,TGTGCCAGCAGCTTAAGCCTGAGGCTAGCGGAGAACACAGATACGCAGTATTTT,CASSLSLRLAENTDTQYF
NA,TRBJ2-5,TRBV7-2,few,17,TGTGCCAGCAGCTTAGCGCTTTACGGGCAATTAGTTGGGACCCAGTACTTC,CASSLALYGQLVGTQYF
NA,TRBJ2-1,TRBV6-5,NA,15,TGTGCCAGCAGTCCCATCGGGGCGAGATCCAATGAGCAGTTCTTC,CASSPIGARSNEQFF
NA,TRBJ1-1,TRBV20-1,NA,14,TGCAGTGCTAGAGGGCAGGGAGTGAACACTGAAGCTTTCTTT,CSARGQGVNTEAFF
TRBD2,TRBJ2-1,TRBV27,NA,11,TGTGCCAGCGGGGGAGGGAATGAGCAGTTCTTC,CASGGGNEQFF
NA,TRBJ1-1,TRBV5-1,NA,17,TGCGCCAGCAGCTTGAATCCAGCTACAGCCCTGAACACTGAAGCTTTCTTT,CASSLNPATALNTEAFF
NA,TRBJ2-1,TRBV20-1,NA,12,TGCAGTGCTAGCAGCCCCACGAATGAGCAGTTCTTC,CSASSPTNEQFF
NA,TRBJ2-6,TRBV11-2,NA,18,TGTGCCAGCAGCTTAGTAAGGGGGGACTACTCTGGGGCCAACGTCCTGACTTTC,CASSLVRGDYSGANVLTF
NA,TRBJ2-5,TRBV2,few,14,TGTGCCAGCACGGGTTTCGGGAGTGGAGAGACCCAGTACTTC,CASTGFGSGETQYF
TRBD1,TRBJ2-4,TRBV5-1,NA,16,TGCGCCAGCAGCGGAGGGACAGGGGTAGCCAAAAACATTCAGTACTTC,CASSGGTGVAKNIQYF
TRBD1,TRBJ1-2,TRBV12-3/TRBV12-4,once,14,TGTGCCGGCAGGACAGGGGGAGCCCTCTATGGCTACACCTTC,CAGRTGGALYGYTF
NA,TRBJ2-5,TRBV29-1,few,12,TGCAGCGTCGCTGAGGGGCAAGAGACCCAGTACTTC,CSVAEGQETQYF
NA,TRBJ1-1,TRBV6-6,NA,12,TGTGCCAGCAGTCATCCGGGGGGTGAAGCTTTCTTT,CASSHPGGEAFF
NA,TRBJ1-1,TRBV7-9,NA,16,TGTGCCAGCAGCTTGAGCGGCAGGAGCATGAACACTGAAGCTTTCTTT,CASSLSGRSMNTEAFF
TRBD2,TRBJ2-6,TRBV10-3,NA,21,TGTGCCATCAGTGAGTCGGCTAGCGGGGGTACCCATAGCTCTGGGGCCAACGTCCTGACTTTC,CAISESASGGTHSSGANVLTF
NA,TRBJ2-4,TRBV5-1,NA,17,TGCGCCAGCAGATTTACTTTCGCGGCTCAGCATCAAAACATTCAGTACTTC,CASRFTFAAQHQNIQYF
NA,TRBJ2-1,TRBV20-1,once,14,TGCAGTGCTAGAGATCTCGGGCAGTACAATGAGCAGTTCTTC,CSARDLGQYNEQFF
NA,TRBJ2-5,TRBV7-9,NA,15,TGTGCCAGCAGCTTAGTTGGCAGGGGCCAAGAGACCCAGTACTTC,CASSLVGRGQETQYF
TRBD1,TRBJ1-4,TRBV20-1,NA,15,TGCAGTGCTAGAGATTGGAGAACAGGGGATGAAAAACTGTTTTTT,CSARDWRTGDEKLFF
NA,TRBJ1-5,TRBV5-6,NA,14,TGTGCCAGCAGCTCTGGGGCTACGTATCAGCCCCAGCATTTT,CASSSGATYQPQHF
TRBD2,TRBJ2-3,TRBV10-3,NA,16,TGTGCCATCAGTGAGTCCTACGGGGGGAGCGCGGATACGCAGTATTTT,CAISESYGGSADTQYF
NA,TRBJ2-7,TRBV6-2/TRBV6-3,once,15,TGTGCCAGCAGTTCCTCCGGGACGGGAACCTACGAGCAGTACTTC,CASSSSGTGTYEQYF
NA,TRBJ1-5,TRBV6-5,NA,13,TGTGCCAGCAGTTCCCAAGGGGTCCAGCCCCAGCATTTT,CASSSQGVQPQHF
NA,TRBJ1-2,TRBV6-5,NA,13,TGTGCCAGCAGTGACGGCCAGAACTATGGCTACACCTTC,CASSDGQNYGYTF
NA,TRBJ2-3,TRBV9,many,13,TGTGCCAGCAGCGCCGCCCCATTGGATACGCAGTATTTT,CASSAAPLDTQYF
NA,TRBJ2-5,TRBV5-4,NA,15,TGTGCCAGCAAAACCCGGGGAGGTGTCGAAGAGACCCAGTACTTC,CASKTRGGVEETQYF
NA,TRBJ2-2,TRBV9,NA,18,TGTGCCAGCAGCGTAGCTCGACTGCCGGGACCCGGGAGCGGGGAGCTGTTTTTT,CASSVARLPGPGSGELFF
NA,TRBJ2-7,TRBV5-5,NA,14,TGTGCCAGCGGACGGGGGCTGTACTCCTACGAGCAGTACTTC,CASGRGLYSYEQYF
TRBD1,TRBJ2-1,TRBV6-1,NA,13,TGTGCCAGCCGACAGGGGGCAAGCAATGAGCAGTTCTTC,CASRQGASNEQFF
NA,TRBJ2-5,TRBV18,NA,14,TGTGCCAGCTCACCGGCGCGGCACCAAGAGACCCAGTACTTC,CASSPARHQETQYF
TRBD2,TRBJ2-7,TRBV29-1,NA,14,TGCAGCGTTGAAGTTAGCGGGGGGTATTACGAGCAGTACTTC,CSVEVSGGYYEQYF
NA,TRBJ2-5,TRBV27,NA,18,TGTGCCAGCAGTTTAGTACCCCCTGGAGCGCGCGCTCAAGAGACCCAGTACTTC,CASSLVPPGARAQETQYF
NA,TRBJ1-5,TRBV6-2/TRBV6-3,NA,15,TGTGCCAGCAGTTACCTCGTGGGGAGCAATCAGCCCCAGCATTTT,CASSYLVGSNQPQHF
NA,TRBJ2-3,TRBV20-1,NA,14,TGCAGTGCCCTCAAGGGGAGTTTGACAGATACGCAGTATTTT,CSALKGSLTDTQYF
TRBD1,TRBJ2-2,TRBV6-1,NA,18,TGTGCCAGCAAAAACCTAGCCTATGGACAGGGGAACACCGGGGAGCTGTTTTTT,CASKNLAYGQGNTGELFF
NA,TRBJ2-5,TRBV14,NA,15,TGTGCCAGCAGCAACCTCATCGGAGGCGAAGAGACCCAGTACTTC,CASSNLIGGEETQYF
NA,TRBJ2-7,TRBV4-2,once,17,TGTGCCAGCAGCCCGAATTATCGAGTAGAGATTAAGGACGAGCAGTACTTC,CASSPNYRVEIKDEQYF
TRBD1,TRBJ2-3,TRBV11-2,NA,17,TGTGCCAGCAGCTTATTCTTGCGGGACAGGGGCACAGATACGCAGTATTTT,CASSLFLRDRGTDTQYF
NA,TRBJ2-7,TRBV2,NA,13,TGTGCCAGCAAGGAAGCTCTGGGGTACGAGCAGTACTTC,CASKEALGYEQYF